A selection of T cell receptor beta chains follows, all from one sample in a study of T cell responses to AZD1222 COVID-19 vaccine. Clones were sequenced by immunoSEQ multiplex PCR, and TCRdb holds only the in-frame ones, with some missing. The sample lists 110,000 or so clones, around 84% occurring once. The sequenced sample was peripheral blood, obtained 28 days after the second AZD1222 dose. The receptor source for this set is an adult who received the AZD1222 COVID-19 vaccine. Each CDR3 is given without its conserved first and last residue. A D gene is named only where the DNA matches it firmly. Clone size appears in some rows only: once, few, many, or a class for an expanded clone.

ASSDSEGVPEQY,-,TRBV6-4,-
ASSLLSGGWLYRGYT,-,TRBV28,TRBD1
ASSVGTGDDSPLH,-,TRBV9,TRBD1
ASSQDPRGGLIDTQY,-,TRBV4-3,TRBD2
AWSVSGTGKSPLH,few,TRBV30,TRBD1
ASSPNRGDRDTDTQY,once,TRBV18,-
ASSMRGAHQPQH,-,TRBV19,-
ATGAGLSLAQETQY,-,TRBV24-1,-
ASGLYNSPLH,-,TRBV28,-
ASSIQGISSYEQY,once,TRBV13,-
ASTLGQLYEQY,-,TRBV7-2,-
ASRPGGGAGANVLT,few,TRBV27,-
ASSLEEKLF,-,TRBV28,-
ASSYSKNTEAF,once,TRBV6-5,-
ASSFSGGYEQY,-,TRBV6-2/TRBV6-3,TRBD2
ASSWDQGRQPQH,-,TRBV28,-
ASSQEINYEQY,-,TRBV4-1,-
ASRYGTEAF,-,TRBV6-5,-
ASSLSSDETQY,-,TRBV18,-
ASSLAGTGNPTGELF,-,TRBV5-1,TRBD1
AIRDRDSDNEQF,-,TRBV10-3,TRBD1
ASSATGNQPQH,-,TRBV19,TRBD1
ASSVVDSGYT,once,TRBV9,-